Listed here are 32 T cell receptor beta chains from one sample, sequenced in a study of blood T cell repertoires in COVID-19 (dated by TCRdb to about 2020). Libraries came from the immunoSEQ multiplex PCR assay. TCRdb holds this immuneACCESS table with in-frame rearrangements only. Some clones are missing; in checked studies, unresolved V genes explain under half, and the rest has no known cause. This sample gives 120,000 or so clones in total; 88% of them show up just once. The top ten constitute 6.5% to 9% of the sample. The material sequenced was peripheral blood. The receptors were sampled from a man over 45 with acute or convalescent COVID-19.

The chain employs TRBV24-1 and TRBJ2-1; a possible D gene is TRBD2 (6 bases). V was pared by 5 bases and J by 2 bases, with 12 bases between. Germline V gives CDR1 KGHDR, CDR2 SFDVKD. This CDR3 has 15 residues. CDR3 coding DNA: TGTGCCACCAGTGTCGGTAGCGGAGCCTACAATGAGCAGTTCTTC. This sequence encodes CATSVGSGAYNEQFF.

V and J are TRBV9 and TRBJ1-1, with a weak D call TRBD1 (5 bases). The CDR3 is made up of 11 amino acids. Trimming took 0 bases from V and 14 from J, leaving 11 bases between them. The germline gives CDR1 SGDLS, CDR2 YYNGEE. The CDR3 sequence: CASSVGAGLFF. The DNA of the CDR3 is TGTGCCAGCAGCGTAGGGGCAGGGCTGTTCTTT.

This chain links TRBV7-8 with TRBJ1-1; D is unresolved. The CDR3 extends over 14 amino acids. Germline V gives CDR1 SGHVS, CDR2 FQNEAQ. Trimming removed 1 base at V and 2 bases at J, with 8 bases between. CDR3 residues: CASSLVSGNTEAFF. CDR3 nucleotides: TGTGCCAGCAGCTTAGTATCGGGAAACACTGAAGCTTTCTTT. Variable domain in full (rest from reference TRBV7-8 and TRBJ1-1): GAGVSQSPRYKVAKRGQDVALRCDPISGHVSLFWYQQALGQGPEFLTYFQNEAQLDKSGLPSDRFFAERPEGSVSTLKIQRTQQEDSAVYLCASSLVSGNTEAFFGQGTRLTVV.

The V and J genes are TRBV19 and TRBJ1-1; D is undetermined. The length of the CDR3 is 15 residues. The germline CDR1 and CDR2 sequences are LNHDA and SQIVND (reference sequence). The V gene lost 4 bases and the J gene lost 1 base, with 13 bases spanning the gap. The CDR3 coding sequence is TGTGCCAGTAGTAAAGCGAGGGTTGAGAACACTGAAGCTTTCTTT. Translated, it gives CASSKARVENTEAFF.

CDR3 residues: CASKQGRTEAFF. CDR3 in DNA: TGTGCCAGTAAACAGGGGCGGACTGAAGCTTTCTTT. The chain couples TRBV19 to TRBJ1-1, with TRBD1 matching over 7 bases. V dropped 7 bases and J dropped 5; count of bases not matched to a gene: 4. This CDR3 has 12 amino acids. Germline CDR1 is LNHDA and CDR2 is SQIVND (reference sequence).

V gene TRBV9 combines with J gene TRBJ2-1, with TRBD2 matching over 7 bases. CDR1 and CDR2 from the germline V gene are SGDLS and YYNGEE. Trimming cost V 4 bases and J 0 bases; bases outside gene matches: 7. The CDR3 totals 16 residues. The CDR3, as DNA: TGTGCCAGCAGCTCAGAAAGCGGGACCTCCTACAATGAGCAGTTCTTC. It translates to CASSSESGTSYNEQFF. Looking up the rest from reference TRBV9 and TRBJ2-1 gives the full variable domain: DSGVTQTPKHLITATGQRVTLRCSPRSGDLSVYWYQQSLDQGLQFLIQYYNGEERAKGNILERFSAQQFPDLHSELNLSSLELGDSALYFCASSSESGTSYNEQFFGPGTRLTVL.

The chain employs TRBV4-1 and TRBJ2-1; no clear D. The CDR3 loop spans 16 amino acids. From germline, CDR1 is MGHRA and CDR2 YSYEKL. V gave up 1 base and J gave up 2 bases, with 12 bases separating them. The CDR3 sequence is CASSQAMAVTYNEQFF. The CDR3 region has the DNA TGCGCCAGCAGCCAAGCAATGGCTGTCACCTACAATGAGCAGTTCTTC.

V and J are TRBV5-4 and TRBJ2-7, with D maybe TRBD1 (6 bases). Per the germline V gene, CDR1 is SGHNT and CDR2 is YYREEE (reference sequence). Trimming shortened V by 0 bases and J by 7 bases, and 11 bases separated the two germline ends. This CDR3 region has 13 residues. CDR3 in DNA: TGTGCCAGCAGCTTGGGCCTCGGACAGGAGCAGTACTTC. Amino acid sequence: CASSLGLGQEQYF.

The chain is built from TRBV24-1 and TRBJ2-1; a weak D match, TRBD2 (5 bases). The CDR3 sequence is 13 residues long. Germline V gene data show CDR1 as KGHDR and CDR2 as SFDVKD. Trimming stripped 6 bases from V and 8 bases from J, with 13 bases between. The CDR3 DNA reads TGTGCCACCAGTCTAACTAGTTTCGATGAGCAGTTCTTC. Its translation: CATSLTSFDEQFF.

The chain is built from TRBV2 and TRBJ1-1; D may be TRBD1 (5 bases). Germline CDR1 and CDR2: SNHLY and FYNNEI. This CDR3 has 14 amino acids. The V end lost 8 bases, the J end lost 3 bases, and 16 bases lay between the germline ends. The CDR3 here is CASHSPWGDTEAFF. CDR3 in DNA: TGTGCCAGCCATTCCCCGTGGGGGGACACTGAAGCTTTCTTT.

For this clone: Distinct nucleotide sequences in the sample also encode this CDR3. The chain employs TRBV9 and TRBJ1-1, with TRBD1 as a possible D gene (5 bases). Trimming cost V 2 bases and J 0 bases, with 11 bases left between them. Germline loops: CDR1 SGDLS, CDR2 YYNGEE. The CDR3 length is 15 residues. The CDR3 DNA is TGTGCCAGCAGCGTGGGCGGGGCGATGAACACTGAAGCTTTCTTT. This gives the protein CASSVGGAMNTEAFF. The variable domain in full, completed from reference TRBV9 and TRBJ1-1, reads DSGVTQTPKHLITATGQRVTLRCSPRSGDLSVYWYQQSLDQGLQFLIQYYNGEERAKGNILERFSAQQFPDLHSELNLSSLELGDSALYFCASSVGGAMNTEAFFGQGTRLTVV.

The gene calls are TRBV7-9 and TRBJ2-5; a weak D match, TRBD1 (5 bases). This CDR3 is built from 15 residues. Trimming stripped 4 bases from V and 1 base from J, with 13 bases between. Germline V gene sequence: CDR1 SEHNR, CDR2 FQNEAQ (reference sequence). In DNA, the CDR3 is TGTGCCAGCAGCTCGGGCGACAGATTCCAAGAGACCCAGTACTTC. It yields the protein CASSSGDRFQETQYF.

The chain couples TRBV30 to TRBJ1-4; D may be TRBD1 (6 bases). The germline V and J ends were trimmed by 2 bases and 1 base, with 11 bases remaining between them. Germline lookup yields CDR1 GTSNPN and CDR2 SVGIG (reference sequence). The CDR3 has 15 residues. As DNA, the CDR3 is TGTGCCTGGAGTCGGGACACACAAACTAATGAAAAACTGTTTTTT. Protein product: CAWSRDTQTNEKLFF.

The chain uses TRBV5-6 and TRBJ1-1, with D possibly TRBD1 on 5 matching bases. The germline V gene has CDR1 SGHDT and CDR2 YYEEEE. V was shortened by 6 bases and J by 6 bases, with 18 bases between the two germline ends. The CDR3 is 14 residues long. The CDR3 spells CASILLQGYAEAFF. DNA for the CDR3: TGTGCCAGCATCCTCCTCCAGGGTTACGCTGAAGCTTTCTTT.

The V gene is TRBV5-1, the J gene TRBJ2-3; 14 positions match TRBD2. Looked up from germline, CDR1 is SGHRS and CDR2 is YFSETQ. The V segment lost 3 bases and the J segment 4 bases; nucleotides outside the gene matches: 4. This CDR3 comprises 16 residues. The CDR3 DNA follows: TGCGCCAGCAGCTACGGGACTAGCGGGAGTCCAGATACGCAGTATTTT. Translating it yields CASSYGTSGSPDTQYF.

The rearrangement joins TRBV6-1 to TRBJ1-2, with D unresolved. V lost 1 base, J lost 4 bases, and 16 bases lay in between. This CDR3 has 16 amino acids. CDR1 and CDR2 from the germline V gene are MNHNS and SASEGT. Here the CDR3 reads CASSEVSANGAYGYTF. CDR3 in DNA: TGTGCCAGCAGTGAAGTGTCGGCGAACGGAGCCTATGGCTACACCTTC.

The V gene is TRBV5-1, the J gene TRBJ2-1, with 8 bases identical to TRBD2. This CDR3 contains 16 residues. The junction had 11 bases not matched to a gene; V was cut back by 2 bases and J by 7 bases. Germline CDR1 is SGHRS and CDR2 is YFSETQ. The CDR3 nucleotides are TGCGCCAGCAGCTTATTAGCGGGGCCAGAGCCGAATGAGCAGTTCTTC. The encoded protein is CASSLLAGPEPNEQFF.

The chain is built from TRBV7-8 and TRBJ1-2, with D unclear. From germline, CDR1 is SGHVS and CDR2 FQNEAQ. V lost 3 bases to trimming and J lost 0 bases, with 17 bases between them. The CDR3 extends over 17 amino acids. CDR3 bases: TGTGCCAGCAGCTTCCGTACCGGGTCACGAACTAACTATGGCTACACCTTC. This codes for CASSFRTGSRTNYGYTF.

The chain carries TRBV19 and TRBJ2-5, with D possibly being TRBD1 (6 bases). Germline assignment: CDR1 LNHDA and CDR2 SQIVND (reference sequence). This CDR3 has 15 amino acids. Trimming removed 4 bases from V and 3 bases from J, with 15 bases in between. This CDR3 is CASSTTWDIKETQYF. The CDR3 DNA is TGTGCCAGTAGTACGACCTGGGACATAAAAGAGACCCAGTACTTC.

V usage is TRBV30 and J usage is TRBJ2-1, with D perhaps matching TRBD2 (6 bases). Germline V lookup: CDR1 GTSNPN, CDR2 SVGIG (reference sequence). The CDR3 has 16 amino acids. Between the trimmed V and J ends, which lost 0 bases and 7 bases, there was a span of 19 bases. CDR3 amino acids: CAWSVLRVGRGNEQFF. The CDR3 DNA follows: TGTGCCTGGAGTGTACTTAGGGTAGGTCGGGGGAATGAGCAGTTCTTC. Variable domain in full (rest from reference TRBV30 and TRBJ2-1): SQTIHQWPATLVQPVGSPLSLECTVEGTSNPNLYWYRQAAGRGLQLLFYSVGIGQISSEVPQNLSASRPQDRQFILSSKKLLLSDSGFYLCAWSVLRVGRGNEQFFGPGTRLTVL.

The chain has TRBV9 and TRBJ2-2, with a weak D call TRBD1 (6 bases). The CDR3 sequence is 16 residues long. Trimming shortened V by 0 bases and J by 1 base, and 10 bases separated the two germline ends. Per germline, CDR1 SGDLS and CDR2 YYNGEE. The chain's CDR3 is CASSVGSGQNTGELFF. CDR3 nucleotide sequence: TGTGCCAGCAGCGTAGGGTCGGGACAGAACACCGGGGAGCTGTTTTTT.

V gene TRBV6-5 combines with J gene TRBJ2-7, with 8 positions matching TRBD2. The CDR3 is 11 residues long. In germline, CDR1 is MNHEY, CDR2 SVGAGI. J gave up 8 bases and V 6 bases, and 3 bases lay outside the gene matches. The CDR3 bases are TGTGCCAGCAGCCGGGAGGGACAGCAGTACTTC. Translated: CASSREGQQYF.

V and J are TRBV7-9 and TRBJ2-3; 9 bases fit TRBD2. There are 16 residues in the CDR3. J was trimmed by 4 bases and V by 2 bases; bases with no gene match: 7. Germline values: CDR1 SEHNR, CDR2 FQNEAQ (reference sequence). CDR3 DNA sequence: TGTGCCAGCAGCTTATCTGCGGGAGGGCGTGCAGATACGCAGTATTTT. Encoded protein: CASSLSAGGRADTQYF.

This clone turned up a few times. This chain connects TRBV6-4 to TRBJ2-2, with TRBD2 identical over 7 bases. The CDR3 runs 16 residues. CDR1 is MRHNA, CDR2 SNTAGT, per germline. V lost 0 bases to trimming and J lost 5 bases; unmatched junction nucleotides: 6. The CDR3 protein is CASSDSLAHVTGELFF. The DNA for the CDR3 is TGTGCCAGCAGTGACTCACTAGCGCACGTTACCGGGGAGCTGTTTTTT.

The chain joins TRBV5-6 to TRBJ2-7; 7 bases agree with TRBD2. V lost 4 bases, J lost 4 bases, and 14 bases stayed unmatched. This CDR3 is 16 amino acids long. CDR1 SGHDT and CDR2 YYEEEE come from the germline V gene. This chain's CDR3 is CASSPRTRSGEYEQYF. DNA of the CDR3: TGTGCCAGCAGCCCGCGGACTAGATCGGGTGAATACGAGCAGTACTTC. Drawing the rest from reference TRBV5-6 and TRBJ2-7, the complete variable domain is DAGVTQSPTHLIKTRGQQVTLRCSPKSGHDTVSWYQQALGQGPQFIFQYYEEEERQRGNFPDRFSGHQFPNYSSELNVNALLLGDSALYLCASSPRTRSGEYEQYFGPGTRLTVT.

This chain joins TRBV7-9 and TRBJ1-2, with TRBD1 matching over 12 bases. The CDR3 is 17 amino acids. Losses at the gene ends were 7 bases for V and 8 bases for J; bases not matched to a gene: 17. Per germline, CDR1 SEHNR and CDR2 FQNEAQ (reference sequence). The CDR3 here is CASTPRGTGGAVRGYTF. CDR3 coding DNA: TGTGCCAGCACCCCGAGGGGGACAGGGGGCGCGGTGAGGGGCTACACCTTC.

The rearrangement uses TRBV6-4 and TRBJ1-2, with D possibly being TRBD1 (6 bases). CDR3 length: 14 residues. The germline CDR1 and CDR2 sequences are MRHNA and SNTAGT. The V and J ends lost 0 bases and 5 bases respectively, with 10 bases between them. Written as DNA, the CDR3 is TGTGCCAGCAGTGACTCGGGGGCTGTATATGGCTACACCTTC. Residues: CASSDSGAVYGYTF.

The CDR3 reads CASTETTGGPSEAFF. CDR3 sequence (DNA): TGTGCCAGCACCGAAACGACAGGGGGCCCGTCTGAAGCTTTCTTT. The chain employs TRBV6-4 and TRBJ1-1; 10 nucleotides align to TRBD1. Germline trimming cut 7 bases from V and 6 bases from J; bases unmatched to any gene: 11. Germline CDR1 and CDR2: MRHNA and SNTAGT. The CDR3 loop spans 15 amino acids.

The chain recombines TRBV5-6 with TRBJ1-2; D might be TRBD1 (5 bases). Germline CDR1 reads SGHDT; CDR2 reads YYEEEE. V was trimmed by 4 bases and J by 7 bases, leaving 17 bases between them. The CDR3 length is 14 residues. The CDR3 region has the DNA TGTGCCAGCAGCATTGTACAGGCTCAAGGTGGCTACACCTTC. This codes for CASSIVQAQGGYTF.

CDR3 in DNA: TGTGCCAGCACCCCAGTAAGGGAGGAGACCCAGTACTTC. As protein: CASTPVREETQYF. This chain joins TRBV7-9 and TRBJ2-5, with a weak D call TRBD2 (5 bases). The CDR3 extends over 13 amino acids. Between the trimmed V and J ends, which lost 7 bases and 5 bases, there was a span of 14 bases. In germline, CDR1 is SEHNR, CDR2 FQNEAQ (reference sequence).

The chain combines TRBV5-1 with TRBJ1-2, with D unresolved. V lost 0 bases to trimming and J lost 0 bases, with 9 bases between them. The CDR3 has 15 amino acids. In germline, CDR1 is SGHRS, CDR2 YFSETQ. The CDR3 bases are TGCGCCAGCAGCTTGGATCCGGGTTCTAACTATGGCTACACCTTC. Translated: CASSLDPGSNYGYTF. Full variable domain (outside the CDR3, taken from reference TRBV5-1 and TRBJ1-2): KAGVTQTPRYLIKTRGQQVTLSCSPISGHRSVSWYQQTPGQGLQFLFEYFSETQRNKGNFPGRFSGRQFSNSRSEMNVSTLELGDSALYLCASSLDPGSNYGYTFGSGTRLTVV.

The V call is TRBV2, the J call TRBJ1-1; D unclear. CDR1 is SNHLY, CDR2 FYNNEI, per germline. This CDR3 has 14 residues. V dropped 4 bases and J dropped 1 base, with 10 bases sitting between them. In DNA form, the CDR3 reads TGTGCCAGCAGTGTAGGAGGGTCGAACACTGAAGCTTTCTTT. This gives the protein CASSVGGSNTEAFF.